These 3 T cell receptor beta chains share one sample of origin, sequenced in a study of T cells in Graves' hyperthyroidism and ophthalmopathy. Amplification yielded TCR beta CDR3 regions, with RNA transcripts as the source. The primer set for the first-round RT-PCR of the TCR CDR3 was HTBI. MiXCR was run by TCRdb on the multiplex PCR reads, yielding one entry per CDR3 protein. The data contain about 360,000 distinct CDR3 sequences, about 12% of them singletons. Material: blood. These receptors were collected from a woman aged 18-35 years with Graves' hyperthyroidism.

The chain links TRBV2 to TRBJ2-5; D might be TRBD2 (6 bases). This CDR3 comprises 14 residues. Per the germline V gene, CDR1 is SNHLY and CDR2 is FYNNEI. Trimming took off 3 bases at V and 4 bases at J, with 12 bases between the two ends. The CDR3 protein is CASSEEGGRETQYF. CDR3 in DNA: TGTGCCAGCAGTGAGGAGGGTGGGAGAGAGACCCAGTACTTC.

The DNA of the CDR3 is TGCAGTGCTAGGCAGAGCGGGACAGAAGGACCATCCTCTAAAAACATTCAGTACTTC. Its protein product is CSARQSGTEGPSSKNIQYF. The V and J genes are TRBV20-1 and TRBJ2-4, with D tentatively TRBD1 or TRBD2 (7 bases each). Germline V CDR1 and CDR2: DFQATT, SNEGSKA (reference sequence). V was pared by 3 bases and J by 4 bases, with 28 bases between. The CDR3 sequence is 19 residues long.

This clonotype was counted many times. The chain joins TRBV7-9 to TRBJ2-1, with D possibly being TRBD2 (6 bases). Trimming removed 5 bases at V and 0 bases at J, with 14 bases between. This CDR3 contains 16 residues. Per the germline V gene, CDR1 is SEHNR and CDR2 is FQNEAQ (reference sequence). The CDR3 spells CASSMTSRYSYNEQFF. CDR3 sequence (DNA): TGTGCCAGCAGCATGACTAGTAGATACTCCTACAATGAGCAGTTCTTC.